This entry lists 27 T cell receptor beta chains sequenced from one sample in a study of cytomegalovirus exposure and HLA in healthy donors. The PCR employed 60 Vbeta primers together with 13 Jbeta primers. The data were produced by immunoSEQ multiplex PCR, yet TCRdb's version contains in-frame clones alone and is incomplete. Counted here are 65,000 or so clones, around 73% occurring once; the ten biggest clones make up around 2.9%. The sequenced material came from PBMCs. These receptors were taken from a girl aged 5-17 years in good health and CMV-seropositive.

This chain joins TRBV5-1 and TRBJ1-4; TRBD1 aligns across 9 bases. This CDR3 is built from 14 residues. V was clipped by 2 bases and J by 8 bases; unmatched bases: 4. CDR1 is SGHRS and CDR2 is YFSETQ in the germline V gene. CDR3 in amino acids: CASSFRDREEKLFF. As DNA, the CDR3 is TGCGCCAGCAGCTTCCGGGACAGGGAGGAAAAACTGTTTTTT.

The J gene is TRBJ2-5, the V gene TRBV4-1, with TRBD1 matching 9 bases. The germline V gene encodes CDR1 MGHRA and CDR2 YSYEKL. The CDR3 contains 13 residues. J was trimmed by 7 bases and V by 5 bases; bases with no gene match: 5. The chain's CDR3 is CASSEDRGWTQYF. CDR3 coding DNA: TGCGCCAGCAGCGAGGACAGGGGATGGACCCAGTACTTC.

This clone is a singleton in its sample. This chain uses TRBV29-1 with TRBJ2-1; a weak D match, TRBD1 (6 bases). V lost 7 bases and J 6 bases, leaving 16 bases between the germline ends. CDR3 length: 13 residues. CDR1 is SQVTM and CDR2 is ANQGSEA in the germline V gene. CDR3 in amino acids: CSGYWTVGNEQFF. The DNA of the CDR3 is TGCAGCGGTTACTGGACAGTGGGCAATGAGCAGTTCTTC.

The rearrangement joins TRBV5-4 to TRBJ2-1; no clear D. V was pared by 5 bases and J by 4 bases, with 16 bases between. Germline-derived CDR1 and CDR2 are SGHNT and YYREEE (reference sequence). This CDR3 has 15 amino acids. The CDR3 sequence is CASSPMGGPYNEQFF. In DNA form, the CDR3 reads TGTGCCAGCAGTCCAATGGGTGGGCCATACAATGAGCAGTTCTTC. Drawing the rest from reference TRBV5-4 and TRBJ2-1, the complete variable domain is ETGVTQSPTHLIKTRGQQVTLRCSSQSGHNTVSWYQQALGQGPQFIFQYYREEENGRGNFPPRFSGLQFPNYSSELNVNALELDDSALYLCASSPMGGPYNEQFFGPGTRLTVL.

DNA for the CDR3: TGTGCCATCAGTGGGGGCGAAGGTCTCAACACTGAAGCTTTCTTT. Translation: CAISGGEGLNTEAFF. The rearrangement joins TRBV10-3 to TRBJ1-1; D possibly corresponds to TRBD1 (5 bases). Looked up from germline, CDR1 is ENHRY and CDR2 is SYGVKD. This CDR3 has 15 amino acids. Deletions cut 4 bases from V and 2 bases from J, with 14 bases between.

V usage is TRBV7-9 and J usage is TRBJ1-1; D gene ambiguous. Trimming took 0 bases from V and 6 from J, leaving 14 bases between them. The CDR3 runs 15 residues. Germline V gives CDR1 SEHNR, CDR2 FQNEAQ (reference sequence). The CDR3 is CASSLAPKPRAEAFF. CDR3 coding DNA: TGTGCCAGCAGCTTAGCGCCGAAACCTCGGGCTGAAGCTTTCTTT.

The chain joins TRBV27 to TRBJ2-1, with TRBD2 identical over 10 bases. Germline CDR1 reads MNHEY; CDR2 reads SMNVEV (reference sequence). The CDR3 covers 13 residues. After removal of 8 bases from V and 6 bases from J, the junction contained 4 bases not matched to a gene. Here the CDR3 reads CASVVAGGNEQFF. CDR3 DNA: TGTGCCAGCGTAGTAGCGGGAGGCAATGAGCAGTTCTTC.

This chain links TRBV27 with TRBJ2-7, with a tentative D call TRBD2 (6 bases). Per the germline V gene, CDR1 is MNHEY and CDR2 is SMNVEV (reference sequence). CDR3 length: 14 amino acids. V dropped 6 bases and J dropped 7 bases, with 19 bases sitting between them. The CDR3 coding sequence is TGTGCCAGCAGCGCTTTTGAATGGGCGGGGGAGCAGTACTTC. It specifies CASSAFEWAGEQYF.

CDR3 amino acids: CASKASGQHTGELFF. The CDR3 nucleotides read TGTGCCAGCAAAGCTTCTGGACAGCACACCGGGGAGCTGTTTTTT. The genes are TRBV19 and TRBJ2-2; maybe TRBD1 (6 bases). The CDR3 is 15 amino acids. CDR1 is LNHDA and CDR2 is SQIVND in the germline V gene (reference sequence). Trimming shortened V by 9 bases and J by 3 bases, and 17 bases separated the two germline ends.

This rearrangement joins TRBV5-1 to TRBJ2-1; 8 bases align to TRBD2. The length of the CDR3 is 16 residues. V gave up 4 bases and J gave up 1 base; unmatched junction bases: 7. CDR1 and CDR2 (germline): SGHRS, YFSETQ. The CDR3 bases are TGCGCCAGCAGCATGTCCGTAGCGGGGTCCTACAATGAGCAGTTCTTC. Protein product: CASSMSVAGSYNEQFF.

Notes on this clone: The conserved final phenylalanine or tryptophan is absent from the CDR3, which likely points to a read error. Because the CDR3's place on the DNA is in doubt, the DNA is left out and the CDR3 is given as listed by TCRdb. This chain connects TRBV20-1 to TRBJ2-7; TRBD2, as called in the table, went unchecked against the DNA. Germline CDR1 reads DFQATT; CDR2 reads SNEGSKA (reference sequence). The CDR3 adds up to 11 amino acids, both ends counted. CDR3 loop: CSAHKGGVSGA.

The rearrangement joins TRBV10-2 to TRBJ2-7; D ambiguous. Deletions cut 2 bases from V and 0 bases from J, with 5 bases between. The V gene's germline CDR1 is WSHSY and CDR2 SAAADI. The CDR3 is made up of 13 amino acids. This CDR3 reads CASSERSSYEQYF. The CDR3 DNA follows: TGCGCCAGCAGTGAGAGGAGCTCCTACGAGCAGTACTTC.

V usage is TRBV7-2 and J usage is TRBJ1-2; D unresolved. CDR1 SGHTA and CDR2 FQGNSA come from the germline V gene. This CDR3 has 13 amino acids. With 2 bases removed from V and 2 bases from J, the gap between germline ends came to 6 bases. This CDR3 reads CASSLRQNYGYTF. Here the CDR3 DNA reads TGTGCCAGCAGCTTAAGACAAAACTATGGCTACACCTTC.

This chain connects TRBV5-1 to TRBJ2-2; D remains unclear. Germline V lookup: CDR1 SGHRS, CDR2 YFSETQ. The CDR3 is 14 amino acids. V lost 5 bases to trimming and J lost 3 bases, with 11 bases between them. The CDR3 DNA reads TGCGCCAGCAGTTACACCGTCGACACCGGGGAGCTGTTTTTT. It translates to CASSYTVDTGELFF.

The gene calls are TRBV6-1 and TRBJ1-1; perhaps TRBD1 as D (6 bases). Germline CDR1 is MNHNS and CDR2 is SASEGT. The CDR3 loop spans 14 amino acids. V lost 2 bases, J lost 1 base, and 8 bases lay in between. The CDR3 here is CASSERGGNTEAFF. CDR3 DNA: TGTGCCAGCAGTGAACGAGGGGGGAACACTGAAGCTTTCTTT.

J is TRBJ2-3 and V is TRBV11-2; D ambiguous. Trimming stripped 3 bases from V and 6 bases from J, with 4 bases between. Per the germline V gene, CDR1 is SGHAT and CDR2 is FQNNGV. The CDR3 has 11 residues. The CDR3 here is CASSLGDTQYF. The CDR3 bases are TGTGCCAGCAGCTTGGGCGATACGCAGTATTTT.

The V and J genes are TRBV15 and TRBJ1-2, with a possible D match to TRBD1 (6 bases). The CDR3 is made up of 15 amino acids. V lost 8 bases and J lost 5, with 21 bases in between. CDR1 is LNHNV, CDR2 YYDKDF, per germline (reference sequence). CDR3 bases: TGTGCCACCTCCCTTTCACAGGGACCCTTTTATGGCTACACCTTC. It is translated as CATSLSQGPFYGYTF.

This sequence joins TRBV7-2 and TRBJ2-3, with 9 nucleotides matching TRBD2. The CDR3 has 15 amino acids. The V and J ends lost 3 bases and 1 base, in that order; junction bases with no gene match: 2. The germline V gene has CDR1 SGHTA and CDR2 FQGNSA. The CDR3 here is CASSFKRGGTDTQYF. CDR3 nucleotides: TGTGCCAGCAGCTTTAAGCGGGGGGGCACAGATACGCAGTATTTT.

The V call is TRBV30, the J call TRBJ2-7; tentative D call: TRBD2 (6 bases). Trimming pared 3 bases from V and 0 bases from J, leaving 12 bases between. Germline lookup yields CDR1 GTSNPN and CDR2 SVGIG (reference sequence). CDR3 length: 14 residues. The CDR3 loop reads CAWRLAGSSYEQYF. CDR3 sequence (DNA): TGTGCCTGGAGGTTGGCGGGGAGCTCCTACGAGCAGTACTTC.

The chain is built from TRBV5-1 and TRBJ1-2; 7 bases line up with TRBD1. CDR1 is SGHRS, CDR2 YFSETQ, per germline. V dropped 0 bases and J dropped 8; count of bases not matched to a gene: 10. The CDR3 has 15 amino acids. The CDR3 here is CASSLATEGAPGYTF. The DNA of the CDR3 is TGCGCCAGCAGCTTGGCCACAGAGGGGGCTCCCGGCTACACCTTC.

This clone was detected a few times. The chain is built from TRBV4-1 and TRBJ1-5; D call uncertain. Germline values: CDR1 MGHRA, CDR2 YSYEKL. The CDR3 totals 16 residues. Trimming left V 1 base short and J 3 bases short, with 13 bases between. CDR3 in DNA: TGCGCCAGCAGCCAAGTAAGAGGATTTGCCAATCAGCCCCAGCATTTT. Translated: CASSQVRGFANQPQHF.

The chain is built from TRBV29-1 and TRBJ2-1, with 12 bases fitting TRBD1. J was trimmed by 9 bases and V by 7 bases; bases with no gene match: 4. Germline CDR1 is SQVTM and CDR2 is ANQGSEA. The CDR3 is 12 residues long. CDR3 DNA sequence: TGCAGCGGCGGGACAGGGGGCGGTGAGCAGTTCTTC. Its protein is CSGGTGGGEQFF.

The sample holds a few counts of this clone. The chain is built from TRBV6-1 and TRBJ2-6, with 8 bases lining up with TRBD1. The CDR3 loop spans 18 amino acids. Trimming at V came to 1 base and at J to 4 bases, leaving 9 bases not matched to a gene. Germline V gene lookup returns CDR1 MNHNS and CDR2 SASEGT. The CDR3: CASSEGQWTGSGANVLTF. The CDR3 bases are TGTGCCAGCAGTGAAGGCCAATGGACAGGGTCCGGGGCCAACGTCCTGACTTTC.

This clone was found a few times. The chain combines TRBV28 with TRBJ1-5; D unresolved. The CDR3 is made up of 12 amino acids. Germline values: CDR1 MDHEN, CDR2 SYDVKM. Trimming stripped 6 bases from V and 6 bases from J, with 9 bases between. In DNA form, the CDR3 reads TGTGCCAGCAGGGGTGGGAGTCAGCCCCAGCATTTT. Protein product: CASRGGSQPQHF.

The rearrangement uses TRBV4-1 and TRBJ1-5; D may be TRBD1 (5 bases). The CDR3 length is 14 residues. Germline V gene data show CDR1 as MGHRA and CDR2 as YSYEKL. V lost 0 bases and J lost 5, with 8 bases in between. As DNA, the CDR3 is TGCGCCAGCAGCCAAGACGACAGTTATCAGCCCCAGCATTTT. The encoded protein is CASSQDDSYQPQHF.

This clone was counted only a few times. The V and J genes are TRBV4-1 and TRBJ2-1; 11 bases align to TRBD2. This CDR3 comprises 13 residues. Losses at the gene ends were 2 bases for V and 12 bases for J; bases not matched to a gene: 3. CDR1 MGHRA and CDR2 YSYEKL come from the germline V gene. DNA of the CDR3: TGCGCCAGCAGCCAAATAGCGGGAGGGCTGCAGTTCTTC. As protein: CASSQIAGGLQFF.

The chain has TRBV4-1 and TRBJ2-7; D might be TRBD2 (5 bases). The CDR3 runs 15 residues. V lost 1 base and J lost 8, with 18 bases in between. Germline V gives CDR1 MGHRA, CDR2 YSYEKL. CDR3 sequence reads: CASSQGEHGGPKQYF. In DNA form, the CDR3 reads TGCGCCAGCAGCCAAGGGGAACACGGAGGACCTAAGCAGTACTTC.